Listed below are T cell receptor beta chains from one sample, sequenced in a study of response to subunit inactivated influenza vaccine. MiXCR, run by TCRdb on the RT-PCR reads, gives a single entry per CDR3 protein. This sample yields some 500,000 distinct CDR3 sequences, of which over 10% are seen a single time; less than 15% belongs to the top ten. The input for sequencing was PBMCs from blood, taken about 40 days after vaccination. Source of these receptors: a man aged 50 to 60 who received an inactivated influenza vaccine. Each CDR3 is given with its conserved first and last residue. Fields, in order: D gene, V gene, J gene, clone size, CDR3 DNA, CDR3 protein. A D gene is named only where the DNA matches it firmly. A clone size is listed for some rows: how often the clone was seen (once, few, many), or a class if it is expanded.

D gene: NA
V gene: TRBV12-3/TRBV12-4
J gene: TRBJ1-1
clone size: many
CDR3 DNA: TGTGCCAGCAGTACCCGGGACGCAGCTTTCTTT
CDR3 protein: CASSTRDAAFF

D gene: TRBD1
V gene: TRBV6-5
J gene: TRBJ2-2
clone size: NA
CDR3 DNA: TGTGCCAGCAGTCACATCAGCAGGGGGCGGACTACCGGGGAGCTGTTTTTT
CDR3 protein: CASSHISRGRTTGELFF

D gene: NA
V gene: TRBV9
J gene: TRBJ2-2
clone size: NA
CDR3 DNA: TGTGCCAGCAGCGTAGGCCCTCAGCGATCCGGGGAGCTGTTTTTT
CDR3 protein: CASSVGPQRSGELFF

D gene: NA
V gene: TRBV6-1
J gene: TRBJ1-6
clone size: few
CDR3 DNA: TGTGCCAGCATCGGCGGATATAATTCACCCCTCCACTTT
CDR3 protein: CASIGGYNSPLHF

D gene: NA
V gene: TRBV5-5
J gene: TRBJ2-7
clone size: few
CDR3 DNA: TGTGCCAGCAGCGCCCACGGGAGCACCTACGAGCAGTACTTC
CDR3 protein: CASSAHGSTYEQYF

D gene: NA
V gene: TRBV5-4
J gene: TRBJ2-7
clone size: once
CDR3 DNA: TGTGCCAGCGGCCCGAGGTACGAGCAGTACTTC
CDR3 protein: CASGPRYEQYF

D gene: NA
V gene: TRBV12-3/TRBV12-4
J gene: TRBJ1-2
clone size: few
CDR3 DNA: TGTGCCAGCAGTCCTACCCTCGGGGGTAACTATGGCTACACCTTC
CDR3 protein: CASSPTLGGNYGYTF

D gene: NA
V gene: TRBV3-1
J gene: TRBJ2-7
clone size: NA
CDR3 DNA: TGTGCCACCCTGTCTCTCCAGGGGGAGCAGTACTTC
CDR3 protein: CATLSLQGEQYF

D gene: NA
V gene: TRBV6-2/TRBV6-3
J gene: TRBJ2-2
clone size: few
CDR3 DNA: TGTGCCAGCAGTTACTCTAGAGGGGACACCGGGGAGCTGTTTTTT
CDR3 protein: CASSYSRGDTGELFF

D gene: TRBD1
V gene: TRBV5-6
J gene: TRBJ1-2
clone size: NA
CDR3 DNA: TGTGCCAGCAGCTTCAGGACAGGGTGGCCCTATGGCTACACCTTC
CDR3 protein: CASSFRTGWPYGYTF

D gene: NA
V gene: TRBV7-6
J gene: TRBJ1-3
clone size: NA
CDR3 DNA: TGTGCCAGCAGCGCGTGGACACGGGGCTCTGGAAACACCATATATTTT
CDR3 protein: CASSAWTRGSGNTIYF

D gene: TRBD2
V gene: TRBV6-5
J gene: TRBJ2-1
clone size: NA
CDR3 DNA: TGTGCCAGCAGTTACTCGGGTAGCGGGGGGCAAAGCTCCTACAATGAGCAGTTCTTC
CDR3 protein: CASSYSGSGGQSSYNEQFF

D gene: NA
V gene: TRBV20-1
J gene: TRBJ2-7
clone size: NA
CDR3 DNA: TGCAGTGCTAGAGGTCAGCGTTACGAGCAGTACTTC
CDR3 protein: CSARGQRYEQYF

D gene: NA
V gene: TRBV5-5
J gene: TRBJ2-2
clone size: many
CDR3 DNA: TGTGCCAGCAGCATCCAATTGGACACCGGGGAGCTGTTTTTT
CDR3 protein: CASSIQLDTGELFF

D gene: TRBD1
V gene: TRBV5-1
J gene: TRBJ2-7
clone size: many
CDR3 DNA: TGCGCCAGCAGCCCGACAGGGGTCTACGAGCAGTACTTC
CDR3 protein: CASSPTGVYEQYF

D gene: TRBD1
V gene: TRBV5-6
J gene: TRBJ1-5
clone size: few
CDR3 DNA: TGTGCCAGCAGCTTGGCCGTCGGACAGGGAATACAGCCCCAGCATTTT
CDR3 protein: CASSLAVGQGIQPQHF

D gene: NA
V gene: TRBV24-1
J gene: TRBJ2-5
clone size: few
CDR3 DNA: TGTGCCACCAGTGATGCATCCGTTTGGGGAGCGAACAAGACCCAGTACTTC
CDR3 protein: CATSDASVWGANKTQYF

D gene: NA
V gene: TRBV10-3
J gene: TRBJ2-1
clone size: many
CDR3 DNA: TGTGCCATCAGTGGACTAAATAACAATGAGCAGTTCTTC
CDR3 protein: CAISGLNNNEQFF

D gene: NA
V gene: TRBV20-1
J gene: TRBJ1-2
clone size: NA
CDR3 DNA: TGCAGTGCTAGAGCCCTGGAAGAGTATGGCTACACCTTC
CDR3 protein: CSARALEEYGYTF

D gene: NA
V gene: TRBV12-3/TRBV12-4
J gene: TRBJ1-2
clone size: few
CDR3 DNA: TGTGCCAGCACCCCGGACGGTTCTAACTATGGCTACACCTTC
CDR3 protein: CASTPDGSNYGYTF

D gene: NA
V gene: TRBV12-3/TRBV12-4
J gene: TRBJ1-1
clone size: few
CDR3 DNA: TGTGCCAGCAGTCGCGCATTTCAGATGAACACTGAAGCTTTCTTT
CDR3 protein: CASSRAFQMNTEAFF

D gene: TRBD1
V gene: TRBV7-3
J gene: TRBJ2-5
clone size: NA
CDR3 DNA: TGTGCCAGCAGCCCGTCGGACAGGGTTGGTCGAGAGACCCAGTACTTC
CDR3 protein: CASSPSDRVGRETQYF

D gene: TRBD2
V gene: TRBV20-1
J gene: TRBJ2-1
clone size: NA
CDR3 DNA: TGCAGTGCTAGAGGCCTAGCGGGAGTAATGAAGTACAATGAGCAGTTCTTC
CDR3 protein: CSARGLAGVMKYNEQFF

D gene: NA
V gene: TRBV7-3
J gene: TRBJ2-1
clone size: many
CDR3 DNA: TGTGCCAGCAGCTTACTAGCAGATAATGAGCAGTTCTTC
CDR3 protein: CASSLLADNEQFF

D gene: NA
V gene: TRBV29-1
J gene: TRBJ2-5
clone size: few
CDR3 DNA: TGCAGCGTTGTCGAGGGGCGAGAGACCCAGTACTTC
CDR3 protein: CSVVEGRETQYF

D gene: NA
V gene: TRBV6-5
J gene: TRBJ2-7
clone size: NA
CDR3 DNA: TGTGCCAGCAGTTACTACGTCGGAGCTACGGTCGAGCAGTACTTC
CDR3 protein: CASSYYVGATVEQYF

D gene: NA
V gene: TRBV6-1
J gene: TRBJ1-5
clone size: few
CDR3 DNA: TGTGCCAGCAGAGCTTCCAGGGAGTATAGCAATCAGCCCCAGCATTTT
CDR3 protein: CASRASREYSNQPQHF

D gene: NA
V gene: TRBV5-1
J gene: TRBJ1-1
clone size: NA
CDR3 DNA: TGCGCCAGCTCGCACGGGTCCAGCACTGAAGCTTTCTTT
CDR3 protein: CASSHGSSTEAFF

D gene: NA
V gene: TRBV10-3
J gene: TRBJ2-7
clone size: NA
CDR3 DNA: TGTGCCGCTAGACGGCCCGGGGACCGAGACGAGCAGTACTTC
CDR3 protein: CAARRPGDRDEQYF

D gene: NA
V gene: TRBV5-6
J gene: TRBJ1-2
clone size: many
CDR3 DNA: TGTGCCAGCAGCTTGGGGCAGGACTATGGCTACACCTTC
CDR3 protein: CASSLGQDYGYTF

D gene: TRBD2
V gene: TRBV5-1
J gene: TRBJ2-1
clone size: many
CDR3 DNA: TGCGCCAGCAGCTTGACGGGACCGACCCAGCGGGGTGAGCAGTTCTTC
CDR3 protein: CASSLTGPTQRGEQFF

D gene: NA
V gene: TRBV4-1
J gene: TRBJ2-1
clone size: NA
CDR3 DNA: TGCGCCAGCAGCCAAGATAGTACCGTCGATGAGCAGTTCTTC
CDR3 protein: CASSQDSTVDEQFF

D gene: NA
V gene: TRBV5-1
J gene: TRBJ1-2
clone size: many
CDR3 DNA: TGCGCCAGCAGCTTGGAACAAGAGGAGGGGTATGGCTACACCTTC
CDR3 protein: CASSLEQEEGYGYTF

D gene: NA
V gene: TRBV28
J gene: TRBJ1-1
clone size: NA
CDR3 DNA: TGTGCCAGCTTAGCCCGGGGACACACTGAAGCTTTCTTT
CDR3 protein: CASLARGHTEAFF

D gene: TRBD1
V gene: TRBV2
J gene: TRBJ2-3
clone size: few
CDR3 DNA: TGTGCCAGGGCAGACAGGGTCAGCACAGATACGCAGTATTTT
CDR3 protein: CARADRVSTDTQYF

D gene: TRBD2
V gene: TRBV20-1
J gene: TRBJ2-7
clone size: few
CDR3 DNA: TGCAGTGCTACTTACACGACTAGCGCATCCTACGAGCAGTACTTC
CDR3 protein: CSATYTTSASYEQYF

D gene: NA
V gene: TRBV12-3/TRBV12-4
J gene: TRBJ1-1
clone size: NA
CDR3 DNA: TGTGCCAGCAGTTTAATCCCGGGTGGCACTGAAGCTTTCTTT
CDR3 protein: CASSLIPGGTEAFF

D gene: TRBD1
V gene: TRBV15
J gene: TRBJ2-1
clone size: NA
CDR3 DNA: TGTGCCACCAGCAGAGGAGCCGGGACAGGGTTCAATGAGCAGTTCTTC
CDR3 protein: CATSRGAGTGFNEQFF

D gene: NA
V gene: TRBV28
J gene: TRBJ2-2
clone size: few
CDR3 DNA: TGTGCCAGCAGCTATGCTCGGGCCGGGGAGCTGTTTTTT
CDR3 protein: CASSYARAGELFF

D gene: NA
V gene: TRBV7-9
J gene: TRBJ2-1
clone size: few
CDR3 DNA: TGTGCCAGCAGCTTAGAGGGGATTGAGCAGTTCTTC
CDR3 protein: CASSLEGIEQFF

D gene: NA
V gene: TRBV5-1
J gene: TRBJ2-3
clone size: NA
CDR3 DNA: TGCGCCAGCAGCTTGTCGCGGGCGACAGGAGATACGCAGTATTTT
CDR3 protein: CASSLSRATGDTQYF

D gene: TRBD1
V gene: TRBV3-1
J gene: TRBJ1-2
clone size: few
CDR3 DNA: TGTGCCAGCAGCGAAGCAGGGGGCAGGAACTATGGCTACACCTTC
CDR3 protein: CASSEAGGRNYGYTF

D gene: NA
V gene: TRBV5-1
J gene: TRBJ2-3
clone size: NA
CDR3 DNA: TGCGCCAGCAGCGGCGGACAGGGCCTAGCGGGGACCCCGCATTTT
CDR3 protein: CASSGGQGLAGTPHF

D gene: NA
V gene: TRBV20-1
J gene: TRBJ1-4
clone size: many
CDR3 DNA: TGCAGTGCTAGTATGGTACCCGCTAATGAAAAACTGTTTTTT
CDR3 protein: CSASMVPANEKLFF

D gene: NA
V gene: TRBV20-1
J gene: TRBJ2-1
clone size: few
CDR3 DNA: TGCAGTGCCGCCGGGACTCCCCTTTACAATGAGCAGTTCTTC
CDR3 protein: CSAAGTPLYNEQFF

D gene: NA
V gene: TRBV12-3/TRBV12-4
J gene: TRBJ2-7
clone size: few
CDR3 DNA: TGTGCCAGCAGTTTTTCCGGCCGGGGCCTCCCCCCCTACGAGCAGTACTTC
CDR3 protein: CASSFSGRGLPPYEQYF

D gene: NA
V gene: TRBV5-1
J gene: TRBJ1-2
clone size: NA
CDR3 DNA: TGCGCCAGCAGCTTGGTTTCAGTACGATATGGCTACACCTTC
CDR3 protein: CASSLVSVRYGYTF

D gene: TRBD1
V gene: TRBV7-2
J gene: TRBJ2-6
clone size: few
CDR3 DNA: TGTGCCAGCAGCCTACATTCAGGGGGCACCGGGGCCAACGTCCTGACTTTC
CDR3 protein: CASSLHSGGTGANVLTF

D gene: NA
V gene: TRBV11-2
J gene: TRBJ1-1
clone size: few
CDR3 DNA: TGTGCCAGCAGCTTAGATCAGAGCAGCGCTTTCTTT
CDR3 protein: CASSLDQSSAFF

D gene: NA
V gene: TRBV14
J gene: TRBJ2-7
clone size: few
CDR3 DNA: TGTGCCAGCAGCCTTCTATACGGAGTCGCCCCCTCCGGCGAGCAGTACTTC
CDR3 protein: CASSLLYGVAPSGEQYF

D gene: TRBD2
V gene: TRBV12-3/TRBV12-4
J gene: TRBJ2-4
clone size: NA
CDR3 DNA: TGTGCCAGCAGTTCCACAGCGGGGGGGAGCAAAAACATTCAGTACTTC
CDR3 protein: CASSSTAGGSKNIQYF

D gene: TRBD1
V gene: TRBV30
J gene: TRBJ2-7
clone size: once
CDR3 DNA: TGTGCCTGGCGAATCTCAGGGGGCCCCTACGAGCAGTACTTC
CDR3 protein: CAWRISGGPYEQYF

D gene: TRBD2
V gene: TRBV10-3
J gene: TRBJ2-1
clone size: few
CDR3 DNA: TGTGCCATCAGGAGGGCGGCCGGGACTAGCGGGAGCTATGAGCAGTTCTTC
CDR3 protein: CAIRRAAGTSGSYEQFF

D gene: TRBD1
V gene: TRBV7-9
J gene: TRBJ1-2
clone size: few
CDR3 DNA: TGTGCCAGCAGCTTACCGGACAGGGGGGGATATGGCTACACCTTC
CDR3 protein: CASSLPDRGGYGYTF

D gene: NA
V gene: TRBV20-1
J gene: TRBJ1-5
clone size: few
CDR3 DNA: TGCAGTGCTAGCTTGGCGGGAATCGGACAGCCCCAGCATTTT
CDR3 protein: CSASLAGIGQPQHF

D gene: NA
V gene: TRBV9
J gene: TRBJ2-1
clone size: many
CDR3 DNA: TGTGCCAGCAGCGTAGAAACTAACATAGATGAGCAGTTCTTC
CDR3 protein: CASSVETNIDEQFF